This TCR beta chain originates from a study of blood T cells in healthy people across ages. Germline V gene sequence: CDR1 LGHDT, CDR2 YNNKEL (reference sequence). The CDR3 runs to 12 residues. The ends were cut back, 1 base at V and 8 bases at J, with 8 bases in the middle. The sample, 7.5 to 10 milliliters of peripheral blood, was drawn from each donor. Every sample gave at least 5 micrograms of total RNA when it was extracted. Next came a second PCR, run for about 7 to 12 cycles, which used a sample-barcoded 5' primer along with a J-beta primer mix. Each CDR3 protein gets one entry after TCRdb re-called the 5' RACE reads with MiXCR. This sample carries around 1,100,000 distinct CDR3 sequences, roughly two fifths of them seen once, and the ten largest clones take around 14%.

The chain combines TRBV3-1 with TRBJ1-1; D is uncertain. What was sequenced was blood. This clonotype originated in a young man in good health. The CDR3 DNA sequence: TGTGCCAGCAGCCAAGGCAATAAAGAAGCTTTCTTT. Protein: CASSQGNKEAFF.